This TCR beta chain was identified in a study of cytomegalovirus exposure and HLA in healthy donors. Study-level points and caveats: In a later analysis, a missense DCLRE1C variant was linked to TCR beta V- and J-gene trimming. Fewer N-insertions (relative to the roughly 720-donor mean) were reportedly seen in an Asian-associated ancestry cluster in a later analysis. An analysis that was carried out later associated fewer than 20,000 TCR beta sequences with HLA alleles at 0.05 false discovery rate.

PCR was performed using 60 Vbeta and 13 Jbeta primers. Clones were sequenced by immunoSEQ multiplex PCR, and TCRdb holds only the in-frame ones, with some missing. Of 60,000 to 85,000 clones listed, 70% to 85% are singletons. To note about this clone: Its antigen is currently unknown.

Germline-derived CDR1 and CDR2 are MNHEY and SMNVEV (reference sequence). With 3 bases clipped from V and 0 bases from J, the junction kept 4 bases outside the gene matches. This CDR3 has 16 residues. This chain links TRBV27 with TRBJ2-7, with TRBD2 matching over 11 bases. The clonotype was recovered from a human donor in good health. The specimen sequenced was PBMCs. The CDR3 loop reads CASSFLTSGISYEQYF. The CDR3 region has the DNA TGTGCCAGCAGTTTCCTGACTAGCGGGATCTCCTACGAGCAGTACTTC.